These 23 T cell receptor beta chains share one sample of origin, sequenced in a study of T cells in Graves' hyperthyroidism and ophthalmopathy (dated by TCRdb to about 2019). The protocol used for the library was multiplex PCR. Data came from an Illumina HiSeq 2000. The TCR beta CDR3 regions were amplified from RNA transcripts. A first-round RT-PCR of the TCR CDR3 used the HTBI primer set with the Qiagen OneStep RT-PCR kit. TCRdb reworked the public reads: Q25 trimming with fastp, MiXCR clone assembly, productive beta chains retained. Rows are combined by CDR3 protein, so each entry shows the most common genes and DNA. Counted in this sample were about 270,000 distinct CDR3 sequences; around 20% of them appeared once. Around 62% of the sample goes to the ten largest clones. Material for sequencing was blood. Receptors originate from a man aged 25 to 40 with Graves' ophthalmopathy.

This clonotype was recorded a few times. V and J are TRBV7-9 and TRBJ1-4; 10 nucleotides match TRBD1. Germline assignment: CDR1 SEHNR and CDR2 FQNEAQ (reference sequence). CDR3 length equals 14 residues. V lost 3 bases, J lost 7 bases, and 2 bases stayed unmatched. As DNA, the CDR3 is TGTGCCAGCAGCTTGGGACAGGGGATTGAAAAACTGTTTTTT. Amino acids: CASSLGQGIEKLFF.

This clonotype was recorded only once. J is TRBJ1-2 and V is TRBV11-2, with a possible D match to TRBD1 (5 bases). V was clipped by 1 base and J by 2 bases, with 8 bases between them. This CDR3 spans 14 amino acids. CDR1 and CDR2 from the germline V gene are SGHAT and FQNNGV. The CDR3 is CASSLGGGNYGYTF. In DNA, the CDR3 is TGTGCCAGCAGCTTAGGGGGGGGAAACTATGGCTACACCTTC.

The J gene is TRBJ1-1, the V gene TRBV7-9, with TRBD1 matching 9 bases. This CDR3 has 13 residues. V trimming: 5 bases; J trimming: 6 bases; junction bases outside the gene matches: 4. Germline V gene sequence: CDR1 SEHNR, CDR2 FQNEAQ (reference sequence). CDR3 sequence: CASSATGGSEAFF. The CDR3, as DNA: TGTGCCAGCAGCGCGACAGGGGGGTCTGAAGCTTTCTTT.

This rearrangement joins TRBV6-1 to TRBJ2-5; D is undetermined. The germline gives CDR1 MNHNS, CDR2 SASEGT. The CDR3 is 11 residues long. The ends were cut back, 8 bases at V and 4 bases at J, with 8 bases in the middle. The CDR3 DNA reads TGTGCCAGCCAGACCCCAGAGACCCAGTACTTC. Protein product: CASQTPETQYF.

V gene TRBV12-3 or TRBV12-4 combines with J gene TRBJ2-2; D is unresolved. The CDR3 runs to 18 residues. The germline V and J ends were trimmed by 2 bases and 7 bases, with 23 bases remaining between them. The CDR3 nucleotides are TGTGCCAGCAGTTTATTAATACAGTCGCGAACTTCAGGCGGGGAGCTGTTTTTT. It is translated as CASSLLIQSRTSGGELFF.

The table lists this clonotype with many counts. The V gene is TRBV28, the J gene TRBJ1-1; D not resolved. V lost 8 bases to trimming and J lost 1 base, with 5 bases between them. Per the germline V gene, CDR1 is MDHEN and CDR2 is SYDVKM. The CDR3 runs to 11 residues. The CDR3 loop is CASGRNTEAFF. CDR3 coding DNA: TGTGCCAGCGGGCGGAACACTGAAGCTTTCTTT. Filled out from reference TRBV28 and TRBJ1-1, the complete variable domain reads DVKVTQSSRYLVKRTGEKVFLECVQDMDHENMFWYRQDPGLGLRLIYFSYDVKMKEKGDIPEGYSVSREKKERFSLILESASTNQTSMYLCASGRNTEAFFGQGTRLTVV.

This clonotype has just a few counts. V is TRBV7-9 and J is TRBJ1-1; no definite D call. The germline gives CDR1 SEHNR, CDR2 FQNEAQ (reference sequence). The CDR3 contains 11 residues. The V gene lost 5 bases and the J gene lost 7 bases, with 8 bases spanning the gap. The CDR3 here is CASSAENEAFF. For the CDR3, the DNA is TGTGCCAGCAGCGCGGAAAATGAAGCTTTCTTT. Filled out from reference TRBV7-9 and TRBJ1-1, the complete variable domain reads DTGVSQNPRHKITKRGQNVTFRCDPISEHNRLYWYRQTLGQGPEFLTYFQNEAQLEKSRLLSDRFSAERPKGSFSTLEIQRTEQGDSAMYLCASSAENEAFFGQGTRLTVV.

This clonotype was detected many times. The chain couples TRBV12-3 or TRBV12-4 to TRBJ2-1; 8 bases line up with TRBD2. The ends lost 5 bases at V and 7 bases at J; junction bases unmatched: 16. CDR3 size: 17 residues. CDR3 nucleotides: TGTGCCAGCAGTCCCCGGGAGGGGCTAGCGTCGGATAATGAGCAGTTCTTC. Its translation is CASSPREGLASDNEQFF.

This clonotype appeared a few times. This chain joins TRBV5-1 and TRBJ1-4; the D is unclear. V shed 1 base and J shed 5 bases, with 9 bases lying between them. The germline CDR1 and CDR2 sequences are SGHRS and YFSETQ. This CDR3 spans 14 amino acids. The chain's CDR3 is CASSLSTVNEKLFF. DNA of the CDR3: TGCGCCAGCAGCTTGAGTACGGTGAATGAAAAACTGTTTTTT.

The chain combines TRBV15 with TRBJ1-5, with D perhaps matching TRBD1 (6 bases). The CDR3 is made up of 19 amino acids. CDR1 and CDR2 from the germline V gene are LNHNV and YYDKDF (reference sequence). Trimming cost V 2 bases and J 2 bases, with 22 bases left between them. CDR3 sequence: CATSRSKGPRGYGNQPQHF. In DNA form, the CDR3 reads TGTGCCACCAGCAGATCAAAAGGACCCAGGGGTTATGGCAATCAGCCCCAGCATTTT.

A remark on this clonotype: At one boundary the junction diverges from the germline segment, which might be a read error. The chain uses TRBV6-6 and TRBJ1-1; no definite D call. Germline V gene lookup returns CDR1 MNHNY and CDR2 SVGAGI (reference sequence). This CDR3 has 15 residues. In DNA, the CDR3 is TGTGCCAGCAGTTACTCTCTGGGGATTAACACTGAAACTTTCTTT. Translating it yields CASSYSLGINTETFF.

This clonotype has a single count. One end of the junction fails to match germline, which may point to a read error. The rearrangement joins TRBV28 to TRBJ2-1, with 8 bases lining up with TRBD1. CDR1 MDHEN and CDR2 SYDVKM come from the germline V gene. The CDR3 has 16 amino acids. CDR3 DNA sequence: TGTGCCACCAGTGATTCGGACAGGGATCAGGGGGATGAGCAGTTCTTC. Translation gives CATSDSDRDQGDEQFF.

This clonotype has just a few counts. In DNA, the CDR3 is TGTGCCAGCAGCCCAACCTGGACAGGGCAAGAGACCCAGTACTTC. Translated, it gives CASSPTWTGQETQYF. The chain uses TRBV7-6 and TRBJ2-5; 8 bases align to TRBD1. J gave up 2 bases and V 5 bases, and 7 bases lay outside the gene matches. The germline V gene encodes CDR1 SGHVS and CDR2 FNYEAQ. CDR3 length equals 15 residues.

This clonotype was picked up a small number of times. The chain is built from TRBV18 and TRBJ2-2; D might be TRBD1 (6 bases). V was shortened by 6 bases and J by 5 bases, with 13 bases between the two germline ends. Looked up from germline, CDR1 is KGHSH and CDR2 is LQKENI. The CDR3 covers 14 residues. CDR3: CASSPSQGTGELFF. CDR3 DNA: TGTGCCAGCTCCCCTTCCCAGGGGACCGGGGAGCTGTTTTTT.

The chain employs TRBV6-2 or TRBV6-3 and TRBJ2-1, with D perhaps TRBD2 (5 bases). The ends were cut back, 5 bases at V and 9 bases at J, with 8 bases in the middle. Germline V lookup: CDR1 MNHEY, CDR2 SVGEGT. This CDR3 has 11 residues. CDR3 sequence reads: CASSDEGEQFF. In DNA, the CDR3 is TGTGCCAGCAGTGACGAGGGTGAGCAGTTCTTC.

Many counts were recorded for this clonotype. The V call is TRBV3-1, the J call TRBJ1-1, with D uncertain. Between the trimmed V and J ends, which lost 0 bases and 4 bases, there was a span of 6 bases. The CDR3 runs to 13 residues. The germline CDR1 and CDR2 sequences are LGHDT and YNNKEL (reference sequence). CDR3 DNA sequence: TGTGCCAGCAGCCAAGATATGGGCACTGAAGCTTTCTTT. Its protein product is CASSQDMGTEAFF.

For this clonotype: One end of the junction is discordant with germline, which a read error may explain. The chain carries TRBV7-9 and TRBJ2-3; D call uncertain. Germline V lookup: CDR1 SEHNR, CDR2 FQNEAQ (reference sequence). There are 16 residues in the CDR3. CDR3 sequence reads: CAGSLWLGPSTDTQYF. The CDR3, as DNA: TGTGCCGGCAGCTTATGGCTAGGCCCTAGCACAGATACGCAGTATTTT.

This clonotype appeared a few times. The chain links TRBV7-8 to TRBJ2-1; D is unclear. Looked up from germline, CDR1 is SGHVS and CDR2 is FQNEAQ. The CDR3 covers 13 residues. Trimming removed 4 bases from V and 8 bases from J, with 12 bases in between. The CDR3 nucleotides are TGTGCCAGCAGCTACTTATCCTCTCATGAGCAGTTCTTC. Protein: CASSYLSSHEQFF.

The rearrangement joins TRBV7-9 to TRBJ2-7; D is perhaps TRBD1 (7 bases). The CDR3 length is 16 residues. CDR1 and CDR2 from the germline V gene are SEHNR and FQNEAQ (reference sequence). V lost 5 bases, J lost 1 base, and 18 bases lay in between. In DNA, the CDR3 is TGTGCCAGCAGCCCTAGAGGGCGGGACAGTTCCTACGAGCAGTACTTC. It is translated as CASSPRGRDSSYEQYF.

This chain joins TRBV20-1 and TRBJ2-5; a weak D match, TRBD2 (6 bases). The germline V gene has CDR1 DFQATT and CDR2 SNEGSKA (reference sequence). The CDR3 runs to 14 residues. V was cut by 7 bases and J by 6 bases, with 21 bases left in between. The CDR3 DNA reads as TGCAGTGTTGGGGCGGCGGGGAGAGGACAGACCCAGTACTTC. Protein: CSVGAAGRGQTQYF.

This clonotype was counted many times. The gene calls are TRBV29-1 and TRBJ1-5, with 9 bases lining up with TRBD1. After removal of 6 bases from V and 2 bases from J, the junction contained 2 bases not matched to a gene. This CDR3 region has 13 residues. CDR1 SQVTM and CDR2 ANQGSEA come from the germline V gene. The CDR3 coding sequence is TGCAGCGTCCGGACAGGGGGCAATCAGCCCCAGCATTTT. It is translated as CSVRTGGNQPQHF.

This clonotype occurred a few times. The V and J genes are TRBV27 and TRBJ1-2; the D gene is possibly TRBD1 (6 bases). CDR3 size: 14 residues. The V gene lost 6 bases and the J gene lost 6 bases, with 17 bases spanning the gap. Germline loops: CDR1 MNHEY, CDR2 SMNVEV (reference sequence). DNA of the CDR3: TGTGCCAGCAGCTTGGGTCCGGGACAAAATGGCTACACCTTC. It specifies CASSLGPGQNGYTF.

V usage is TRBV9 and J usage is TRBJ2-1; D gene unclear. CDR1 is SGDLS, CDR2 YYNGEE, per germline. This CDR3 is 14 amino acids long. The V gene lost 0 bases and the J gene lost 5 bases, with 9 bases spanning the gap. The CDR3 nucleotides read TGTGCCAGCAGCGTAGAACAGACACACAATGAGCAGTTCTTC. It codes for CASSVEQTHNEQFF.